A selection of T cell receptor beta chains follows, all from one sample in a study of T cell responses to AZD1222 COVID-19 vaccine. Using immunoSEQ multiplex PCR, the repertoire was profiled, and TCRdb retains in-frame clones only, with some absent. Of around 150,000 clones listed, about four fifths are singletons. Sequencing was performed on peripheral blood, taken on day 0 of AZD1222 vaccination. The receptors come from an adult in good health. The CDR3 runs from the conserved cysteine through the conserved F or W. D genes are given only for firm matches. Not all rows give a size; the values are once, few, many and, for expanded clones, a class.

>-|-|TRBV5-5|TRBJ2-7
CASSFPRANEQYF
TGTGCCAGCAGCTTCCCCAGGGCCAACGAGCAGTACTTC
>-|TRBD1|TRBV28|TRBJ1-4
CASRLPGQGEKLFF
TGTGCCAGCAGACTTCCGGGACAGGGTGAAAAACTGTTTTTT
>-|-|TRBV3-1/TRBV3-2|TRBJ1-2
CASSQWGNDYGYTF
TGTGCCAGCAGCCAATGGGGTAATGACTATGGCTACACCTTC
>-|TRBD1|TRBV6-5|TRBJ1-2
CASLPGQANYGYTF
TGTGCCAGTTTACCGGGACAGGCTAACTATGGCTACACCTTC
>-|-|TRBV30|TRBJ2-7
CAWEQGRYEQYF
TGTGCCTGGGAGCAGGGGAGATACGAGCAGTACTTC
>-|TRBD2|TRBV24-1|TRBJ2-7
CATSDSGTSVYEQYF
TGTGCCACCAGTGATTCAGGGACTAGCGTTTACGAGCAGTACTTC
>-|-|TRBV5-4|TRBJ1-1
CASNRDKMNTEAFF
TGTGCCAGCAACCGTGACAAAATGAACACTGAAGCTTTCTTT
>-|TRBD1|TRBV6-5|TRBJ2-7
CASSRARDSYEQYF
TGTGCCAGCAGTCGGGCCCGGGACAGCTACGAGCAGTACTTC
>-|-|TRBV6-6|TRBJ2-7
CASSYARGATYEQYF
TGTGCCAGCAGTTACGCCCGGGGGGCGACCTACGAGCAGTACTTC
>-|-|TRBV3-1/TRBV3-2|TRBJ2-1
CASSQDLGAFANEQFF
TGTGCCAGCAGCCAAGATCTTGGGGCTTTCGCCAATGAGCAGTTCTTC
>-|-|TRBV12-3/TRBV12-4|TRBJ1-5
CASSPVEYQPQHF
TGTGCCAGCAGTCCGGTAGAGTACCAGCCCCAGCATTTT
>once|-|TRBV11-2|TRBJ2-7
CASRNLRPYEQYF
TGTGCCAGCAGAAATTTGCGGCCCTACGAGCAGTACTTC
>-|-|TRBV4-2|TRBJ1-1
CASSQGLRVAEAFF
TGTGCCAGCAGCCAGGGTTTGCGGGTTGCGGAAGCTTTCTTT
>-|-|TRBV7-9|TRBJ1-5
CASSFTGNQPQHF
TGTGCCAGCAGCTTTACAGGGAATCAGCCCCAGCATTTT
>-|TRBD2|TRBV2|TRBJ2-3
CASSAWTSGLLGGQYF
TGTGCCAGCAGCGCCTGGACTAGCGGATTGTTAGGGGGGCAGTATTTT
>-|-|TRBV12-3/TRBV12-4|TRBJ1-2
CASSPGLGYGYTF
TGTGCCAGCAGTCCAGGGTTGGGCTATGGCTACACCTTC
>-|-|TRBV28|TRBJ1-1
CASSGRLNTEAFF
TGTGCCAGCAGTGGACGGTTGAACACTGAAGCTTTCTTT
>-|-|TRBV6-5|TRBJ1-4
CASSYSSGLGGEKLFF
TGTGCCAGCAGTTATAGTTCGGGCCTCGGGGGTGAAAAACTGTTTTTT
>-|-|TRBV3-1/TRBV3-2|TRBJ1-5
CASSPNPPGGASNQPQHF
TGTGCCAGCAGCCCGAATCCCCCCGGGGGGGCTAGCAATCAGCCCCAGCATTTT
>-|TRBD1|TRBV28|TRBJ2-7
CAIRERGQGKYEQYF
TGTGCCATCAGGGAACGGGGACAGGGAAAATACGAGCAGTACTTC
>-|TRBD2|TRBV24-1|TRBJ2-5
CATSDSSGGFETQYF
TGTGCCACCAGTGATTCTAGCGGGGGGTTCGAGACCCAGTACTTC
>-|TRBD2|TRBV7-9|TRBJ2-3
CASSLGVSGGSIYTQYF
TGTGCCAGCAGCTTAGGAGTTAGCGGGGGGTCTATCTATACGCAGTATTTT
>-|-|TRBV2|TRBJ1-2
CASSDDSAYGYTF
TGTGCCAGCAGTGACGATTCCGCCTATGGCTACACCTTC
>-|TRBD1|TRBV27|TRBJ1-4
CASSPPGQENEKLFF
TGTGCCAGCTCCCCCCCGGGACAGGAGAATGAAAAACTGTTTTTT
>-|-|TRBV18|TRBJ1-6
CASSPRTGTHNSPLHF
TGTGCCAGCTCACCGCGGACCGGGACACATAATTCACCCCTCCACTTT
>-|TRBD1|TRBV2|TRBJ1-5
CASGRQGGSIQPQHF
TGTGCCAGCGGCCGGCAGGGGGGGTCTATTCAGCCCCAGCATTTT
>few|-|TRBV30|TRBJ2-3
CAWSFPVPPGTQYF
TGTGCCTGGAGTTTCCCCGTACCCCCGGGTACGCAGTATTTT
>-|-|TRBV5-1|TRBJ1-2
CASSLEGRAAYGYTF
TGCGCCAGCAGCTTGGAGGGGCGGGCAGCCTATGGCTACACCTTC
>-|-|TRBV27|TRBJ1-1
CASSLHRGGADTEAFF
TGTGCCAGCAGTTTACACCGGGGCGGTGCGGACACTGAAGCTTTCTTT
>-|TRBD1|TRBV9|TRBJ1-3
CASSPSGQSSGNTIYF
TGTGCCAGCAGCCCTTCGGGACAGAGCTCTGGAAACACCATATATTTT
>-|TRBD1|TRBV28|TRBJ1-1
CASSSPGQSPYTEAFF
TGTGCCAGCAGTTCCCCGGGACAGTCACCTTACACTGAAGCTTTCTTT
>-|-|TRBV28|TRBJ2-7
CASSPHEQYF
TGTGCCAGCAGCCCCCACGAGCAGTACTTC
>-|TRBD1|TRBV2|TRBJ2-7
CAGTGQVQGEQYF
TGTGCCGGTACTGGACAGGTTCAGGGCGAGCAGTACTTC
>-|-|TRBV25-1|TRBJ1-2
CASSGGGFSGYTF
TGTGCCAGCAGCGGGGGGGGCTTCTCTGGCTACACCTTC
>-|TRBD1|TRBV11-3|TRBJ2-2
CASSSGQGGTGELFF
TGTGCCAGCAGCTCTGGACAGGGGGGGACCGGGGAGCTGTTTTTT
>-|-|TRBV4-1|TRBJ1-6
CASSQVGGSTGSPLHF
TGCGCCAGCAGCCAAGTAGGAGGATCCACGGGTTCACCCCTCCACTTT
>-|TRBD1|TRBV6-5|TRBJ1-5
CATRNLQGAIQPQHF
TGTGCCACCAGAAATCTACAGGGGGCGATTCAGCCCCAGCATTTT
>-|-|TRBV28|TRBJ1-2
CASSLGTSEVNYGYTF
TGTGCCAGCAGTTTAGGTACGTCGGAGGTTAACTATGGCTACACCTTC
>-|-|TRBV5-1|TRBJ2-1
CASRPQDNEQFF
TGCGCCAGCAGACCACAGGACAATGAGCAGTTCTTC
>few|-|TRBV4-1|TRBJ1-2
CASSHPSGVGYGYTF
TGCGCCAGCAGCCACCCTTCAGGGGTCGGCTATGGCTACACCTTC
>-|TRBD1|TRBV11-1|TRBJ1-6
CASSLEDRGGSPLHF
TGTGCCAGCAGCTTGGAAGACAGGGGAGGTTCACCCCTCCACTTT
>-|TRBD1|TRBV5-1|TRBJ2-6
CASSLEGARGANVLTF
TGCGCCAGCAGCTTGGAGGGGGCGCGCGGGGCCAACGTCCTGACTTTC
>-|TRBD2|TRBV5-1|TRBJ2-5
CASSYGGGDQETQYF
TGCGCCAGCAGCTACGGCGGGGGAGACCAAGAGACCCAGTACTTC
>once|-|TRBV5-1|TRBJ1-1
CASSAMNTEAFF
TGCGCCAGCTCTGCAATGAACACTGAAGCTTTCTTT
>-|TRBD1|TRBV19|TRBJ1-2
CASSPDRDYGYTF
TGTGCCAGTAGTCCGGACAGGGACTATGGCTACACCTTC
>-|-|TRBV28|TRBJ2-7
CASSLEGGHLYEQYF
TGTGCCAGCAGTTTAGAAGGGGGACACCTTTACGAGCAGTACTTC
>-|-|TRBV9|TRBJ2-1
CASSVGEGRNEQFF
TGTGCCAGCAGCGTAGGAGAAGGGCGGAATGAGCAGTTCTTC
>-|TRBD1|TRBV5-4|TRBJ1-2
CASSPGQVSGVYGYTF
TGTGCCAGCAGCCCGGGACAGGTTTCAGGGGTCTATGGCTACACCTTC
>-|-|TRBV7-7|TRBJ2-7
CASSRGGGYEQYF
TGTGCCAGCAGCCGAGGGGGGGGTTACGAGCAGTACTTC
>-|-|TRBV20-1|TRBJ1-2
CSASATPGARYGYTF
TGCAGTGCTAGTGCAACACCAGGGGCGCGCTATGGCTACACCTTC
>-|-|TRBV19|TRBJ1-3
CASSMSLPSSGNTIYF
TGTGCCAGTAGTATGAGTTTACCCTCCTCTGGAAACACCATATATTTT
>few|-|TRBV5-1|TRBJ2-3
CASSSVIGADTQYF
TGCGCCAGCAGCTCGGTTATAGGGGCAGATACGCAGTATTTT
>-|-|TRBV3-1/TRBV3-2|TRBJ1-2
CASSQTDGFYGYTF
TGTGCCAGCAGTCAAACCGACGGCTTCTATGGCTACACCTTC
>-|TRBD1|TRBV5-1|TRBJ2-2
CASGTGGTGELFF
TGCGCCAGCGGGACAGGGGGAACCGGGGAGCTGTTTTTT
>-|-|TRBV5-1|TRBJ1-4
CASSLVGQGKEDEKLFF
TGCGCCAGCAGCTTGGTAGGGCAGGGCAAAGAGGATGAAAAACTGTTTTTT
>-|-|TRBV9|TRBJ1-2
CASSLNSAANYGYTF
TGTGCCAGCAGCCTCAATTCGGCAGCTAACTATGGCTACACCTTC
>-|-|TRBV5-5|TRBJ1-5
CASSSSPSNQPQHF
TGTGCCAGCAGCTCCTCCCCAAGCAATCAGCCCCAGCATTTT